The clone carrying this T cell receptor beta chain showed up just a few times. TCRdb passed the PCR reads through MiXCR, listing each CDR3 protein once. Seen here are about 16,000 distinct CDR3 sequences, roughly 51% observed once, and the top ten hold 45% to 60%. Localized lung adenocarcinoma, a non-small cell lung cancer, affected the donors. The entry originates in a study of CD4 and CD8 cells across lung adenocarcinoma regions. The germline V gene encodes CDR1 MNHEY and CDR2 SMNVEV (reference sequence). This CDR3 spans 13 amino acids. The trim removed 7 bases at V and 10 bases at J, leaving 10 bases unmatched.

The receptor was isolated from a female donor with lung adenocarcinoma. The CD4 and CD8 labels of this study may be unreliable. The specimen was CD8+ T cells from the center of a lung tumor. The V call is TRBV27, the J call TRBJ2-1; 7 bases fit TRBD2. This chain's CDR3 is CASTGDYPPEQFF. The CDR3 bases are TGTGCCAGCACGGGGGACTATCCTCCCGAGCAGTTCTTC.